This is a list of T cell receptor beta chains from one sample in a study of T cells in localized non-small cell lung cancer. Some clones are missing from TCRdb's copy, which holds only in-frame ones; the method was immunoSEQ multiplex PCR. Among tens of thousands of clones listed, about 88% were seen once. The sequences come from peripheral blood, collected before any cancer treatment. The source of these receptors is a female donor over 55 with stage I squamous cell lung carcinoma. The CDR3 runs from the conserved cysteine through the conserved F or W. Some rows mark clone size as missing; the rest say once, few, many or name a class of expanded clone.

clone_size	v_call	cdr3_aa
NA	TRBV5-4	CASSVPSGRGTGELFF
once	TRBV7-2	CASSLQQGGKETQYF
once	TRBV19	CASSSGRGYLETQYF
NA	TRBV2	CASSTANYGYTF
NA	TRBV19	CASKLRAAGTEAFF
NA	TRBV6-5	CASMDANYGYTF
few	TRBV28	CASSDPGTGGQNEKLFF
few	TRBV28	CASSLYAGASYEQYF
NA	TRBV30	CAWSGQGTGEKLFF
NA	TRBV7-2	CAASRTSKETQYF
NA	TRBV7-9	CASSPPSGRRTGELFF
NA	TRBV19	CASSIGLAGVTGELFF
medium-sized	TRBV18	CASRKGDEAFF
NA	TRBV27	CASSRGGNSYEQYF
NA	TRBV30	CAWSRQASYEQYF
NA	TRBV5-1	CASSHGGREAAYNEQFF
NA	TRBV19	CASNGGGGGSNQPQHF
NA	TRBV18	CASSPPSGFNEQYF
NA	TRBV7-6	CASSSRSLQEAGQETQYF
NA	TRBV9	CASSVDGQLNTEAFF
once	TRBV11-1	CASSLEVIGMQYF
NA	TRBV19	CASSIDLDRAETQYF
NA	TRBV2	CASRKGIPTDTQYF
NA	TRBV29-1	CSGKSGITYNEQFF
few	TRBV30	CAWIPLRAALNTEAFF
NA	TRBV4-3	CASSERVADTQYF
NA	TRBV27	CASSLLNVVGGGGNYGYTF
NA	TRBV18	CASSARSVSTDTQYF
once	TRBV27	CASSPRGGLGSGSYNEQFF
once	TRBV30	CAWSLDNYSNQPQHF
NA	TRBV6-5	CASWAGALPGELFF
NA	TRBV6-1	CASTLDRGFGKLFF
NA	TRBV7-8	CASSTITGTSGTTDTQYF
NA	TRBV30	CAWSVKGSYNEQFF
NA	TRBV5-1	CASSWNRDNEQFF
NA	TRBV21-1	CASSKGGGLRVGTQYF
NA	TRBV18	CASSPSGPTYNEQFF
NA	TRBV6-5	CASGRGEAFF
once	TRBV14	CASSRGTALTNEKLFF
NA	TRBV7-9	CASSLRRGETQYF
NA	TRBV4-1	CASSQAGAATNEKLFF
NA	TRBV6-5	CASSRDRKDEQYF